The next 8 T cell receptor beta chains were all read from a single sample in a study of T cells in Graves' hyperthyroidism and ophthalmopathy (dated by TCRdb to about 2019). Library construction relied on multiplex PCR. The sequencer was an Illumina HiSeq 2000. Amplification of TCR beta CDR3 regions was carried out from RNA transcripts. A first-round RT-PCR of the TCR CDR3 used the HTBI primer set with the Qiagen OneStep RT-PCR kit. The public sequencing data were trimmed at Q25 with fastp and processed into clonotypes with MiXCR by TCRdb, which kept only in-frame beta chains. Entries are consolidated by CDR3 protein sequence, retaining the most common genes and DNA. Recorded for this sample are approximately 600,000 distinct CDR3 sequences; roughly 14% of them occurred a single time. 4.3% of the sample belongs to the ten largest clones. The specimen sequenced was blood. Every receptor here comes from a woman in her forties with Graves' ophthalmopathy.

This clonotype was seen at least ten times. CDR3 DNA sequence: TGTGCCAGCAGCTTAGCGAATAGCGGGAACACCGGGGAGCTGTTTTTT. This codes for CASSLANSGNTGELFF. The chain has TRBV7-8 and TRBJ2-2; the D gene is possibly TRBD2 (6 bases). Germline V gene data show CDR1 as SGHVS and CDR2 as FQNEAQ. V was shortened by 0 bases and J by 1 base, with 9 bases between the two germline ends. This CDR3 has 16 residues. Using reference TRBV7-8 and TRBJ2-2 for the parts outside the CDR3, the full variable domain is GAGVSQSPRYKVAKRGQDVALRCDPISGHVSLFWYQQALGQGPEFLTYFQNEAQLDKSGLPSDRFFAERPEGSVSTLKIQRTQQEDSAVYLCASSLANSGNTGELFFGEGSRLTVL.

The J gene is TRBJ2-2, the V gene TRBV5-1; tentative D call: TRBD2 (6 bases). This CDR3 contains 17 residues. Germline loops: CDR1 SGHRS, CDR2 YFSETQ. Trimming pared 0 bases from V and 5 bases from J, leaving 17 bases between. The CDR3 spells CASSLGLLADLTGELFF. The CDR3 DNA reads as TGCGCCAGCAGCTTGGGCCTACTAGCAGATCTTACCGGGGAGCTGTTTTTT. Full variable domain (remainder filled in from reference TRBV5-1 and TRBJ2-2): KAGVTQTPRYLIKTRGQQVTLSCSPISGHRSVSWYQQTPGQGLQFLFEYFSETQRNKGNFPGRFSGRQFSNSRSEMNVSTLELGDSALYLCASSLGLLADLTGELFFGEGSRLTVL.

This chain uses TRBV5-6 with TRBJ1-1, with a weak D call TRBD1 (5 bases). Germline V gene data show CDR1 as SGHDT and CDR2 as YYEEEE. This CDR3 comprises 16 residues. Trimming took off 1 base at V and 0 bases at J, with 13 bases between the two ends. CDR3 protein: CASSLTVGTVNTEAFF. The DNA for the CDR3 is TGTGCCAGCAGCTTGACTGTTGGGACGGTGAACACTGAAGCTTTCTTT.

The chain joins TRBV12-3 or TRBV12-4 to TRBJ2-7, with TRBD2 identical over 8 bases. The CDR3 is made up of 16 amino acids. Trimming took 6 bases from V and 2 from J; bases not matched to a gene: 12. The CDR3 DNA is TGTGCCAGCAGGGCCGTAACTAGCGGTGTCACCTACGAGCAGTACTTC. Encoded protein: CASRAVTSGVTYEQYF.

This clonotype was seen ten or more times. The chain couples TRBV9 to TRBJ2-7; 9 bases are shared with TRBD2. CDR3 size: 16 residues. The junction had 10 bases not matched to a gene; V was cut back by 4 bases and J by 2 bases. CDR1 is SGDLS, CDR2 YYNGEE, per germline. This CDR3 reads CASSPQGTSSTYEQYF. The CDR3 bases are TGTGCCAGCAGCCCCCAGGGGACTAGCTCCACCTACGAGCAGTACTTC.

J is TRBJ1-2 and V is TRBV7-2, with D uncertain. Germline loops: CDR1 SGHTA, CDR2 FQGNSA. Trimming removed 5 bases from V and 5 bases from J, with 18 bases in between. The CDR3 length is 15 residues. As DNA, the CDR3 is TGTGCCAGCAGCCCCCGGGTCGAGGTTGGATATGGCTACACCTTC. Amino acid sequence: CASSPRVEVGYGYTF.

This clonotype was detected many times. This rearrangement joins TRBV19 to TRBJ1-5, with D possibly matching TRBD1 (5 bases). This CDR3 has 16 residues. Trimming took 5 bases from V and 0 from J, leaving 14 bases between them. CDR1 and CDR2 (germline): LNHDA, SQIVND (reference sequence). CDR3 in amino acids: CASSGWDPYSNQPQHF. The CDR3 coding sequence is TGTGCCAGTAGTGGTTGGGACCCCTATAGCAATCAGCCCCAGCATTTT.

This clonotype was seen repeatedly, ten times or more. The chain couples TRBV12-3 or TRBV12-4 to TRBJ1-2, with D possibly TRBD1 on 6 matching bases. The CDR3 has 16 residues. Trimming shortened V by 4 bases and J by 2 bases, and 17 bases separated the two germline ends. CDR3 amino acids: CASSSRNYRVNYGYTF. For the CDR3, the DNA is TGTGCCAGCAGTTCCCGGAATTACAGGGTGAACTATGGCTACACCTTC.